The clone carrying this T cell receptor beta chain was observed many times. Between the trimmed V and J ends, which lost 1 base and 5 bases, there was a span of 14 bases. The CDR3 extends over 15 amino acids. Germline CDR1 is MGHDK and CDR2 is SYGVNS. The sample belongs to a study of T cells after yellow fever vaccination. Making TCR cDNA involved 5'RACE template switching, which added UMIs and a universal primer site. TCRdb ran MiXCR on the 5' RACE reads and lists one entry per CDR3 protein. Among some 300,000 distinct CDR3 sequences listed, approximately 8% were seen once. The chain recombines TRBV25-1 with TRBJ2-5; D is undetermined. This TCR came from a man younger than 35 who received the YFV17D yellow fever vaccine. The sample in question was PBMCs, obtained more than 40 days after the first yellow fever vaccination. The CDR3 DNA follows: TGTGCCAGCAGTGAATCCGGGCGGATGGGGGAGACCCAGTACTTC. This gives the protein CASSESGRMGETQYF.